These 25 T cell receptor beta chains came from one sample sequenced in a study of T cell repertoires in cytomegalovirus infection. TCRdb re-called the reads through MiXCR, storing one row per CDR3 protein. The sample shows a few hundred thousand distinct CDR3 sequences, approximately 17% of them seen only once. Sequences were obtained from CD8+ T cells from PBMCs. The receptors come from a human donor in good health (CMV status not recorded). Some clones in this sample may be carry-over from other donors' samples.

The V gene is TRBV6-2 or TRBV6-3, the J gene TRBJ1-2; D is undetermined. This CDR3 has 13 amino acids. Germline lookup yields CDR1 MNHEY and CDR2 SVGEGT. V dropped 5 bases and J dropped 1 base, with 8 bases sitting between them. The CDR3 nucleotides are TGTGCCAGCAGTCCGACGGATAACTATGGCTACACCTTC. This sequence encodes CASSPTDNYGYTF.

This clonotype was picked up many times. This chain connects TRBV7-6 to TRBJ2-7; D is uncertain. This CDR3 is built from 13 residues. Trimming removed 2 bases at V and 7 bases at J, with 12 bases between. Germline V gene lookup returns CDR1 SGHVS and CDR2 FNYEAQ. This CDR3 reads CASSLRMFEEQYF. The CDR3 DNA sequence: TGTGCCAGCAGCTTAAGAATGTTTGAAGAGCAGTACTTC.

V is TRBV28 and J is TRBJ2-2; no firm D call. Per the germline V gene, CDR1 is MDHEN and CDR2 is SYDVKM. V lost 10 bases, J lost 4 bases, and 22 bases lay in between. The CDR3 contains 16 residues. The DNA for the CDR3 is TGTGCCACCTACACCTCCCACGGGTTAGGCACCGGGGAGCTGTTTTTT. Translation: CATYTSHGLGTGELFF. The variable domain in full, with the rest retrieved from reference TRBV28 and TRBJ2-2, is DVKVTQSSRYLVKRTGEKVFLECVQDMDHENMFWYRQDPGLGLRLIYFSYDVKMKEKGDIPEGYSVSREKKERFSLILESASTNQTSMYLCATYTSHGLGTGELFFGEGSRLTVL.

In its sample, this clonotype was seen a few times. The chain couples TRBV10-3 to TRBJ2-7; perhaps D is TRBD1 or TRBD2 (5 bases each). The V gene lost 11 bases and the J gene lost 4 bases, with 15 bases spanning the gap. This CDR3 spans 12 amino acids. Looked up from germline, CDR1 is ENHRY and CDR2 is SYGVKD. In DNA, the CDR3 is TGTGCCGTTGGGACGGTGGCTTACGAGCAGTACTTC. As protein: CAVGTVAYEQYF.

This clonotype was seen at least ten times. The J gene is TRBJ1-2, the V gene TRBV6-1, with 10 bases matching TRBD1. With V trimmed by 5 bases and J by 7 bases, 7 bases remained unmatched. This CDR3 contains 14 residues. From germline, CDR1 is MNHNS and CDR2 SASEGT. The CDR3 protein is CASSMTGGLGGYTF. The CDR3 DNA is TGTGCCAGCAGTATGACAGGGGGCCTTGGTGGCTACACCTTC.

This clonotype has only a few counts. In DNA form, the CDR3 reads TGTGCCAGCAGGACTTCGGGACTAGCGGGGCCGGCCTACAATGAGCAGTTCTTC. Encoded protein: CASRTSGLAGPAYNEQFF. The rearrangement joins TRBV6-2 or TRBV6-3 to TRBJ2-1, with TRBD2 matching over 13 bases. Germline V gene sequence: CDR1 MNHEY, CDR2 SVGEGT. This CDR3 is built from 18 residues. V shed 6 bases, J shed 2 bases, and the junction held 10 bases outside the gene matches.

This clonotype was detected many times. The V gene is TRBV7-2, the J gene TRBJ2-3; 7 bases agree with TRBD2. Trimming cost V 0 bases and J 0 bases; bases outside gene matches: 9. The germline gives CDR1 SGHTA, CDR2 FQGNSA. The CDR3 contains 18 residues. CDR3 residues: CASSLASGLYISTDTQYF. The CDR3 nucleotides read TGTGCCAGCAGCTTAGCTAGCGGGCTCTATATCAGCACAGATACGCAGTATTTT. Supplemented by reference TRBV7-2 and TRBJ2-3, the full variable domain reads GAGVSQSPSNKVTEKGKDVELRCDPISGHTALYWYRQSLGQGLEFLIYFQGNSAPDKSGLPSDRFSAERTGGSVSTLTIQRTQQEDSAVYLCASSLASGLYISTDTQYFGPGTRLTVL.

V and J are TRBV11-1 and TRBJ2-1; D not certain. The CDR3 covers 15 residues. Germline CDR1 reads SGHAT; CDR2 reads FQDESV (reference sequence). Trimming pared 0 bases from V and 13 bases from J, leaving 19 bases between. This CDR3 reads CASSLARLGPAPQFF. For the CDR3, the DNA is TGTGCCAGCAGCTTAGCGCGATTGGGTCCGGCGCCCCAGTTCTTC.

The chain is built from TRBV28 and TRBJ2-4; unclear D gene. V was pared by 6 bases and J by 0 bases, with 12 bases between. CDR1 is MDHEN, CDR2 SYDVKM, per germline. The CDR3 spans 15 residues. The CDR3 region has the DNA TGTGCCAGCAGCGCCCCGAGAGAAGCCAAAAACATTCAGTACTTC. Translating gives CASSAPREAKNIQYF.

The chain has TRBV13 and TRBJ2-1; TRBD2 agrees at 10 bases. The CDR3 extends over 15 amino acids. V shed 4 bases and J 10 bases; nucleotides not matched to a gene: 10. The germline CDR1 and CDR2 sequences are PRHDT and FYEKMQ (reference sequence). Here the CDR3 reads CASSSTSGDASEQFF. In DNA, the CDR3 is TGTGCCAGCAGCTCAACTAGCGGGGATGCCTCGGAGCAGTTCTTC.

This clonotype occurred many times. The rearrangement uses TRBV6-6 and TRBJ1-2, with D perhaps matching TRBD1 (5 bases). Germline CDR1 is MNHNY and CDR2 is SVGAGI (reference sequence). With 7 bases removed from V and 8 bases from J, the gap between germline ends came to 23 bases. This CDR3 region has 15 residues. This chain's CDR3 is CASTGESRVFKGYTF. The CDR3 coding sequence is TGTGCCAGCACCGGCGAGAGCAGGGTCTTTAAGGGCTACACCTTC.

The chain links TRBV14 to TRBJ1-1; D not resolved. V lost 4 bases and J lost 7, with 13 bases in between. CDR1 is SGHDN, CDR2 FVKESK, per germline. This CDR3 is built from 13 residues. The CDR3 coding sequence is TGTGCCAGCAGCCCTTACAGCCATTATGAAGCTTTCTTT. This gives the protein CASSPYSHYEAFF. The entire variable domain, with the rest obtained from reference TRBV14 and TRBJ1-1, is as follows: EAGVTQFPSHSVIEKGQTVTLRCDPISGHDNLYWYRRVMGKEIKFLLHFVKESKQDESGMPNNRFLAERTGGTYSTLKVQPAELEDSGVYFCASSPYSHYEAFFGQGTRLTVV.

The genes are TRBV2 and TRBJ1-1; D not certain. The V end lost 2 bases, the J end lost 4 bases, and 11 bases lay between the germline ends. CDR3 size: 14 residues. The V gene's germline CDR1 is SNHLY and CDR2 FYNNEI. This CDR3 is CASSERWGGTEAFF. DNA for the CDR3: TGTGCCAGCAGTGAAAGGTGGGGTGGCACTGAAGCTTTCTTT. Using reference TRBV2 and TRBJ1-1 for the parts outside the CDR3, the full variable domain is EPEVTQTPSHQVTQMGQEVILRCVPISNHLYFYWYRQILGQKVEFLVSFYNNEISEKSEIFDDQFSVERPDGSNFTLKIRSTKLEDSAMYFCASSERWGGTEAFFGQGTRLTVV.

This clonotype was observed at least ten times. The chain couples TRBV7-2 to TRBJ1-1; TRBD1 might be the D (5 bases). The CDR3 has 14 amino acids. CDR1 and CDR2 from the germline V gene are SGHTA and FQGNSA. V was cut by 5 bases and J by 5 bases, with 15 bases left in between. CDR3 nucleotide sequence: TGTGCCAGCAGCCTAGAGGGGTTGTGGACTGAAGCTTTCTTT. It translates to CASSLEGLWTEAFF.

This clonotype was seen only a few times. V is TRBV10-3 and J is TRBJ2-6; D possibly corresponds to TRBD1 (6 bases). Trimming removed 3 bases at V and 2 bases at J, with 20 bases between. CDR3 length: 19 amino acids. Germline CDR1 reads ENHRY; CDR2 reads SYGVKD. In DNA, the CDR3 is TGTGCCATCAGTGACCTAGGGGGAGTGACGTCGGCTGGGGCCAACGTCCTGACTTTC. Translating it yields CAISDLGGVTSAGANVLTF.

The rearrangement links TRBV7-9 to TRBJ1-5; 9 positions match TRBD1. Germline V CDR1 and CDR2: SEHNR, FQNEAQ (reference sequence). The ends lost 1 base at V and 7 bases at J; junction bases unmatched: 11. The CDR3 totals 17 residues. The CDR3 loop reads CASSLGGTGQFRQPQHF. In DNA form, the CDR3 reads TGTGCCAGCAGCTTAGGAGGGACAGGGCAGTTCAGGCAGCCCCAGCATTTT.

This chain connects TRBV19 to TRBJ1-2, with D possibly TRBD1 on 5 matching bases. The V gene's germline CDR1 is LNHDA and CDR2 SQIVND (reference sequence). V shed 3 bases and J shed 4 bases, with 9 bases lying between them. This CDR3 is 13 amino acids long. CDR3 in DNA: TGTGCCAGTAGTATGCAAGGGGCCTATGGCTACACCTTC. Translation gives CASSMQGAYGYTF.

This clonotype was recorded at least ten times. The CDR3 here is CASSLVYGNNEQFF. As DNA, the CDR3 is TGTGCCAGCAGCTTAGTTTACGGGAACAATGAGCAGTTCTTC. V gene TRBV11-2 combines with J gene TRBJ2-1; the D gene is possibly TRBD2 (5 bases). CDR1 is SGHAT, CDR2 FQNNGV, per germline. The CDR3 is 14 residues long. V was pared by 1 base and J by 5 bases, with 9 bases between.

This clonotype was counted between two and nine times. The gene calls are TRBV29-1 and TRBJ1-2; D not resolved. CDR1 and CDR2 from the germline V gene are SQVTM and ANQGSEA. The ends were cut back, 0 bases at V and 4 bases at J, with 9 bases in the middle. The length of the CDR3 is 13 residues. The CDR3 bases are TGCAGCGTTGAAGATCGGGTATTCTATGGCTACACCTTC. It codes for CSVEDRVFYGYTF.

This clonotype was observed once. One end of the junction does not line up with germline, which may come from a read error. This chain uses TRBV6-2 or TRBV6-3 with TRBJ2-1; D is unclear. Germline assignment: CDR1 MNHEY and CDR2 SVGEGT. The CDR3 totals 14 residues. Here the CDR3 DNA reads TGTGTCAGCAGTTACGCTTCCCGGGCCGCCCCCCAGTTCTTC. Protein product: CVSSYASRAAPQFF.

V is TRBV6-1 and J is TRBJ2-7; 9 nucleotides align to TRBD1. The CDR3 extends over 15 amino acids. V dropped 7 bases and J dropped 3; count of bases not matched to a gene: 10. Germline lookup yields CDR1 MNHNS and CDR2 SASEGT. CDR3 sequence reads: CASILRGQGVYEQYF. For the CDR3, the DNA is TGTGCCAGCATTCTTCGGGGACAGGGAGTCTACGAGCAGTACTTC.

The rearrangement joins TRBV28 to TRBJ1-5; D is undetermined. The V end was cut by 5 bases, the J end by 7 bases, with 12 bases between. Germline-derived CDR1 and CDR2 are MDHEN and SYDVKM. CDR3 length equals 13 residues. CDR3 bases: TGTGCCAGCAGTCTCGCCCCATGGCAGCCCCAGCATTTT. Amino acids: CASSLAPWQPQHF.

The rearrangement uses TRBV20-1 and TRBJ2-7, with 11 bases identical to TRBD2. Per germline, CDR1 DFQATT and CDR2 SNEGSKA (reference sequence). Germline trimming cut 5 bases from V and 7 bases from J; bases unmatched to any gene: 19. This CDR3 region has 17 residues. The CDR3 DNA reads TGCAGTGCTTACTCCTATTCTAGCGGGGGGCCGGGGGGAGAGCAGTACTTC. Protein sequence: CSAYSYSSGGPGGEQYF.

Ten or more counts support this clonotype. The V call is TRBV12-5, the J call TRBJ2-2, with D possibly being TRBD2 (5 bases). The CDR3 has 15 residues. V lost 7 bases to trimming and J lost 5 bases, with 17 bases between them. Germline V gene sequence: CDR1 LGHNT, CDR2 FRNRAP. The DNA for the CDR3 is TGTGCTAGTGAAGCGGCCGCCGTGTCTACCGGGGAGCTGTTTTTT. It specifies CASEAAAVSTGELFF.

This clonotype was recorded many times. The chain uses TRBV12-5 and TRBJ2-7; 9 nucleotides line up with TRBD2. V gave up 1 base and J gave up 2 bases; unmatched junction bases: 3. The CDR3 is 15 amino acids. Germline CDR1 and CDR2: LGHNT and FRNRAP. The CDR3 reads CASGLDIAGAYEQYF. The CDR3 bases are TGTGCTAGTGGTTTGGATATAGCGGGGGCCTACGAGCAGTACTTC.